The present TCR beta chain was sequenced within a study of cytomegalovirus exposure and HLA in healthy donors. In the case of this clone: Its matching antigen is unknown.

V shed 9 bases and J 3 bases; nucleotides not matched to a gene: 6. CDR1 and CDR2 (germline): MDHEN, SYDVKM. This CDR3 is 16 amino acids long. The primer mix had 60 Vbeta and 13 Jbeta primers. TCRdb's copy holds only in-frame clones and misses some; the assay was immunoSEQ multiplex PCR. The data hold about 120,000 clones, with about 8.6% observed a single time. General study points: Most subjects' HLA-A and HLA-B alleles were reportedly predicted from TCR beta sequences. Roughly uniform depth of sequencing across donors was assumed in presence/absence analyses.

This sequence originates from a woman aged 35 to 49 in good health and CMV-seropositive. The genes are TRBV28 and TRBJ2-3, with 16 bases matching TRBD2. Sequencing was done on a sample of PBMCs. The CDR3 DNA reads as TGTGCCAGTGTGGGACTAGCGGGGGGGCCGACAGATACGCAGTATTTT. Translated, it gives CASVGLAGGPTDTQYF.